This section outlines one T cell receptor beta chain sequence together with its context. This sample was included in a study of blood T cell repertoires in COVID-19. Some clones are missing from TCRdb's copy, which holds only in-frame ones; the method was immunoSEQ multiplex PCR. Here the sample spans around 160,000 clones, approximately 90% being singletons. V shed 7 bases, J shed 3 bases, and the junction held 3 bases outside the gene matches. CDR3 length: 13 residues. Per germline, CDR1 MNHEY and CDR2 SVGAGI. The source material was PBMCs or T cells enriched from blood (not recorded which). V and J are TRBV6-5 and TRBJ2-1; 7 nucleotides agree with TRBD1. This clonotype was sampled from a woman in her thirties with acute COVID-19. The DNA of the CDR3 is TGTGCCAGCATCCGGACAGGCTACAATGAGCAGTTCTTC. Translating gives CASIRTGYNEQFF.